This TCR beta chain emerged from a study of human T cells and chemical hapten exposure. About the research overall: DPC at 2% was the sensitizing agent, placed on roughly 2 cm by roughly 2 cm of upper inner arm skin. Application of 0.01% DPC to the upper back was done by patch test, with a reading at 6 days.

V shed 5 bases and J shed 3 bases, with 11 bases lying between them. The CDR3 extends over 13 amino acids. Germline loops: CDR1 MDHEN, CDR2 SYDVKM. Each CDR3 protein gets one entry after TCRdb re-called the RACE reads with MiXCR. In the table there are about 260,000 distinct CDR3 sequences, 7% to 10% of which are singletons. Sample time point: pre-sensitization, week 0. Treatment here: therapeutic diphenylcyclopropenone sensitization with weekly scalp DPC. The donor pool consisted of alopecia patients aged 18 to 70 years, considered suitable for DPC. This clonotype showed up just a few times. The sample here was whole blood, taken in connection with sensitization to the hapten diphenylcyclopropenone (DPC). The chain couples TRBV28 to TRBJ2-7; D not certain. This clonotype was obtained from a middle-aged woman with alopecia areata. Some clones in this sample may be carry-over from other donors' samples. In DNA, the CDR3 is TGTGCCAGCAGTCTGAGACATGTCTACGAGCAGTACTTC. This codes for CASSLRHVYEQYF.